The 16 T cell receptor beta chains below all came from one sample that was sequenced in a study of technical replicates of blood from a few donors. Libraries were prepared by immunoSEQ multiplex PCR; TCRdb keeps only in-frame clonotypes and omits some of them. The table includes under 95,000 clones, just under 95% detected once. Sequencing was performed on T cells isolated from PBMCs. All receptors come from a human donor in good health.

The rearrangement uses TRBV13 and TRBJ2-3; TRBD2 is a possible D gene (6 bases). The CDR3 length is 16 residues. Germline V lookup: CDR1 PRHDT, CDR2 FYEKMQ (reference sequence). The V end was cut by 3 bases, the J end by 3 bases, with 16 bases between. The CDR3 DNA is TGTGCCAGCAGCTTCTCGGGAGCGCGAGTGACAGATACGCAGTATTTT. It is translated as CASSFSGARVTDTQYF. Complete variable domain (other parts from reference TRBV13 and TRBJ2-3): AAGVIQSPRHLIKEKRETATLKCYPIPRHDTVYWYQQGPGQDPQFLISFYEKMQSDKGSIPDRFSAQQFSDYHSELNMSSLELGDSALYFCASSFSGARVTDTQYFGPGTRLTVL.

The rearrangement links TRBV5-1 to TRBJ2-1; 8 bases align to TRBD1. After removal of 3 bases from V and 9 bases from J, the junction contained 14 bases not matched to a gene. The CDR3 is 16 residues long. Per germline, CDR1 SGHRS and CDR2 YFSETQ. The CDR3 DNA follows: TGCGCCAGCAGCTCGAGATCCGGGACAGGAGGTAGTGAGCAGTTCTTC. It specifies CASSSRSGTGGSEQFF. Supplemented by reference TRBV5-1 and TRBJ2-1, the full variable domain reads KAGVTQTPRYLIKTRGQQVTLSCSPISGHRSVSWYQQTPGQGLQFLFEYFSETQRNKGNFPGRFSGRQFSNSRSEMNVSTLELGDSALYLCASSSRSGTGGSEQFFGPGTRLTVL.

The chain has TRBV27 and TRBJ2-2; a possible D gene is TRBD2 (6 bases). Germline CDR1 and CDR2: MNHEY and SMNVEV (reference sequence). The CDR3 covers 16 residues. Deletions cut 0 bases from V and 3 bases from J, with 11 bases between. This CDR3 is CASSLSPGVDTGELFF. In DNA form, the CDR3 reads TGTGCCAGCAGTTTATCGCCGGGAGTGGACACCGGGGAGCTGTTTTTT.

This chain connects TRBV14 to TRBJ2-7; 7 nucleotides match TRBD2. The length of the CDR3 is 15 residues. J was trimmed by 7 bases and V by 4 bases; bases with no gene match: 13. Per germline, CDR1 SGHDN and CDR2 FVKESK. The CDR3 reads CASSRRSGEMWEQYF. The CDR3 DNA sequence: TGTGCCAGCAGCCGTCGAAGCGGGGAGATGTGGGAGCAGTACTTC.

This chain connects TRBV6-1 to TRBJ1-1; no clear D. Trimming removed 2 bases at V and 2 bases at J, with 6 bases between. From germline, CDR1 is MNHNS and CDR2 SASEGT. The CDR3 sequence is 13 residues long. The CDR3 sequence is CASSEIVNTEAFF. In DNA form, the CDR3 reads TGTGCCAGCAGTGAAATCGTTAACACTGAAGCTTTCTTT.

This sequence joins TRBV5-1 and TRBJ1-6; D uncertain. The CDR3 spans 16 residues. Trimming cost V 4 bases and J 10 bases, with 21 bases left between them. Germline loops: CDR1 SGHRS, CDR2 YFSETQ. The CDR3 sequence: CASSPIPDHEGSPLHF. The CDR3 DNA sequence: TGCGCCAGCAGCCCCATCCCGGACCACGAGGGCTCACCCCTCCACTTT. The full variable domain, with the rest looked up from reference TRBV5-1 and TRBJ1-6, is KAGVTQTPRYLIKTRGQQVTLSCSPISGHRSVSWYQQTPGQGLQFLFEYFSETQRNKGNFPGRFSGRQFSNSRSEMNVSTLELGDSALYLCASSPIPDHEGSPLHFGNGTRLTVT.

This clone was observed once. CDR3 DNA sequence: TGTGCCATCAATAACGGAGACGAGGCCTACGAGCAGTACTTC. Encoded protein: CAINNGDEAYEQYF. The chain recombines TRBV10-3 with TRBJ2-7; D gene uncertain. Per the germline V gene, CDR1 is ENHRY and CDR2 is SYGVKD. The CDR3 runs 14 residues. The V gene lost 7 bases and the J gene lost 2 bases, with 15 bases spanning the gap.

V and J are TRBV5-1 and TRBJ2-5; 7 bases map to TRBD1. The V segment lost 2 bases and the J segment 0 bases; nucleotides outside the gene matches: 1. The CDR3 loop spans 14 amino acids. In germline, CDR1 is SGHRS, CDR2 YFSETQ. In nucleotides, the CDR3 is TGCGCCAGCAGCTTAACAGGGGACCAAGAGACCCAGTACTTC. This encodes CASSLTGDQETQYF. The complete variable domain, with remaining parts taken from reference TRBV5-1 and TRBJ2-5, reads KAGVTQTPRYLIKTRGQQVTLSCSPISGHRSVSWYQQTPGQGLQFLFEYFSETQRNKGNFPGRFSGRQFSNSRSEMNVSTLELGDSALYLCASSLTGDQETQYFGPGTRLLVL.

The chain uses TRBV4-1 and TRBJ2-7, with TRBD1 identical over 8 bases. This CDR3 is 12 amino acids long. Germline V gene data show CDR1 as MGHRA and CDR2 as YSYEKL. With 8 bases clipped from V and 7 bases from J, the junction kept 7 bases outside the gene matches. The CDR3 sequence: CASQTGAGEQYF. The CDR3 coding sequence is TGCGCCAGCCAGACAGGGGCGGGAGAGCAGTACTTC.

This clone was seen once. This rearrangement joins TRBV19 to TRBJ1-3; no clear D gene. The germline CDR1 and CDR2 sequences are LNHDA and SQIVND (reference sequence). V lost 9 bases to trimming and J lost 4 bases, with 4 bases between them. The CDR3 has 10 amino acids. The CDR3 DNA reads TGTGCCAGCAGGGGAAACACCATATATTTT. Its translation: CASRGNTIYF. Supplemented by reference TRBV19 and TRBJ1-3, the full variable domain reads DGGITQSPKYLFRKEGQNVTLSCEQNLNHDAMYWYRQDPGQGLRLIYYSQIVNDFQKGDIAEGYSVSREKKESFPLTVTSAQKNPTAFYLCASRGNTIYFGEGSWLTVV.

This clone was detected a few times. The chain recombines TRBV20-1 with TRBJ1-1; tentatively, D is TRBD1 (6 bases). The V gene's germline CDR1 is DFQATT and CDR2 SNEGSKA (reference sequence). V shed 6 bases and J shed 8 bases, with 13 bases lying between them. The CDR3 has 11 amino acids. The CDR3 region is CSAPTGFEAFF. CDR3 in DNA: TGCAGTGCACCTACAGGGTTCGAAGCTTTCTTT.

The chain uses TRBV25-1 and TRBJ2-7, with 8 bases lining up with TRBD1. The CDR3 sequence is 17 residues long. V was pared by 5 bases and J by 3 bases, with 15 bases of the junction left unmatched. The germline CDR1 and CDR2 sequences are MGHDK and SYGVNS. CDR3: CASSSHLSRQGLYEQYF. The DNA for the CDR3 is TGTGCCAGCAGTTCACATCTTTCCCGACAGGGGCTCTACGAGCAGTACTTC.

CDR3 region: CASKPGGADETQYF. In DNA, the CDR3 is TGTGCCAGCAAACCCGGGGGGGCCGATGAGACCCAGTACTTC. V is TRBV28 and J is TRBJ2-5; 8 bases are a match to TRBD2. CDR3 length equals 14 residues. V was pared by 7 bases and J by 5 bases, with 9 bases of the junction left unmatched. Germline V CDR1 and CDR2: MDHEN, SYDVKM.

CDR3 loop: CASSLAAGTSQFF. The DNA for the CDR3 is TGTGCCAGCAGCTTAGCCGCCGGGACTTCCCAGTTCTTC. This rearrangement joins TRBV7-6 to TRBJ2-1, with D perhaps TRBD2 (6 bases). The V and J ends lost 0 bases and 13 bases respectively, with 13 bases between them. The CDR3 has 13 amino acids. The germline V gene encodes CDR1 SGHVS and CDR2 FNYEAQ. Using reference TRBV7-6 and TRBJ2-1 for the parts outside the CDR3, the full variable domain is GAGVSQSPRYKVTKRGQDVALRCDPISGHVSLYWYRQALGQGPEFLTYFNYEAQQDKSGLPNDRFSAERPEGSISTLTIQRTEQRDSAMYRCASSLAAGTSQFFGPGTRLTVL.

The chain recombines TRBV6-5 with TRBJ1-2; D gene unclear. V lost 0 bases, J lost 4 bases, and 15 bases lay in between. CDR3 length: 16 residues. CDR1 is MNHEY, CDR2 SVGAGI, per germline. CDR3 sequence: CASSYSKYGELYGYTF. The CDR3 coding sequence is TGTGCCAGCAGTTACTCGAAATACGGGGAGCTCTATGGCTACACCTTC.

This CDR3 reads CAIGEGLGEQYF. For the CDR3, the DNA is TGTGCCATCGGGGAGGGACTAGGCGAGCAGTACTTC. The rearrangement joins TRBV10-3 to TRBJ2-7, with TRBD2 matching over 8 bases. The CDR3 runs 12 residues. V lost 8 bases, J lost 6 bases, and 6 bases stayed unmatched. CDR1 is ENHRY, CDR2 SYGVKD, per germline.